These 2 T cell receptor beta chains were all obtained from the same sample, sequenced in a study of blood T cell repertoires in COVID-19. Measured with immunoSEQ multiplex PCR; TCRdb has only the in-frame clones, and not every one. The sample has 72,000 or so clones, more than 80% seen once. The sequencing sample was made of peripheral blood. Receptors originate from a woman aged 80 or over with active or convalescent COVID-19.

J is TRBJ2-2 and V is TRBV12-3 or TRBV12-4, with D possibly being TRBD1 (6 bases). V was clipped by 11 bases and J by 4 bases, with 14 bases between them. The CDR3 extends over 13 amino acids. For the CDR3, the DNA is TGTGCCGGGGGTACAGGGACCACCGGGGAGCTGTTTTTT. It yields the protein CAGGTGTTGELFF.

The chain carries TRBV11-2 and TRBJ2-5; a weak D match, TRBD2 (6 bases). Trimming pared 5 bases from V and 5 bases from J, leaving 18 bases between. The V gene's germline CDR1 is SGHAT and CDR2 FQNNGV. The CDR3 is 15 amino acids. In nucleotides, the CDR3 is TGTGCCAGCAGCCCCCGACCACTAGCTGGGGAGACCCAGTACTTC. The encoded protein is CASSPRPLAGETQYF.